What follows describes a single T cell receptor beta chain. Its antigen specificity is not known. No base quality information exists; no much larger clone differs at one position. The data were taken from a study of T cell repertoires in aging, cancer and after chemotherapy (dated by TCRdb to the late 2010s). Background for the entire study: Donors were distributed across six age groups ranging from 30 or younger to 70 or older, with at least three individuals included per group. Paired pre- and post-chemotherapy samples in the hematological group came from chronic lymphocytic leukemia patients treated with fludarabine- or bendamustine-based regimens. Roughly 10 million TCR reads were contained in the full dataset. The study profiled peripheral blood TCR beta repertoires from healthy donors and cancer patients to examine immunoaging and T cell reconstitution after chemotherapy. Alongside under 100 healthy donors serving as a reference group, the cohort included roughly 220 cancer patients, of whom about 94 had hematological cancers and some 130 had solid cancers.

Multiplex touch-down PCR with a mixed TRB-A/B primer pool was used to amplify rearranged TRB sequences covering the V, D and J segments. Two consecutive PCR reactions with Phusion HS II polymerase added Illumina adapters and sample indices to the amplicons. The amplicons were purified from gel with the NucleoSpin Gel and PCR Clean-up kit and then assessed with Qubit and an Agilent 2100 Bioanalyzer. Sequencing of libraries was carried out on an Illumina MiSeq in 600-cycle, single-indexed, paired-end runs. In the source study's methods: TRB sequences were processed with MiXCR versions 2.12 and 3.0.5. A clone was defined as each unique CDR3 nucleotide sequence, and only productive sequences supported by at least two reads were kept. The repertoire metrics were Shannon diversity, evenness, clonality (calculated as one minus evenness), and diversity profiles parameterized by alpha from 0 to 5. The IGoR algorithm was used to calculate generation probabilities for clones in the paired samples taken before and after chemotherapy. TCRdb cleaned the public reads at Q25 with fastp, built clones with MiXCR and kept in-frame beta chains. Under each unique CDR3 protein, matching rows form one entry showing the most common genes and DNA. TCRdb's processing, not the authors', yielded these V and J calls. Within this sample are roughly 6,600 distinct CDR3 sequences, with roughly a fifth of them counted one time only. The top ten constitute 2.6% of the sample.

Genomic DNA extracted from peripheral blood, rather than sorted cells or RNA, was used as the source for amplification of TCR beta rearrangements. Findings and caveats that apply to the study as a whole: Lymphoid organ infiltration was present in hematological cancer patients, and this infiltration may itself impair thymic emigration or peripheral T cell expansion. In both cancer cohorts, median generation probability rose over the chemotherapy interval, which suggests that the repertoire was reconstituted through rebound thymic output. Significantly lower blood TCR diversity and higher clonality were observed in untreated patients with hematological or solid cancers than in age-matched healthy donors. In healthy donors, the decline in TCR diversity with age was mainly explained by loss of richness, whereas in cancer patients loss of evenness was also found to contribute. It was noted by the authors that conclusions about immunological memory after chemotherapy cannot be drawn from the repertoire data.

CDR1 MGHDK and CDR2 SYGVNS are derived from the germline V gene. V and J lose 4 bases and 4 bases, and a span of 19 bases separates them. From its cysteine to its phenylalanine, the CDR3 spans 17 amino acids. Of the read, only the CDR3 DNA is kept; its 51 bases are in frame from base 1. This receptor was identified in a human donor with a blood cancer. The sample was blood. The rearranged chain carries TRBV25-1 and TRBJ2-2; perhaps TRBD2 is the D gene, with 6 bases matching. The CDR3 in this case is CASSAWTAGRGTGELFF. The DNA sequence follows: TGTGCCAGCAGTGCCTGGACGGCGGGACGTGGCACCGGGGAGCTGTTTTTT. Beyond the CDR3, the reference TRBV25-1 and TRBJ2-2 genes provide the residues; the full variable domain reads: EADIYQTPRYLVIGTGKKITLECSQTMGHDKMYWYQQDPGMELHLIHYSYGVNSTEKGDLSSESTVSRIRTEHFPLTLESARPSHTSQYLCASSAWTAGRGTGELFFGEGSRLTVL.